Listed below are T cell receptor beta chains from one sample, sequenced in a study of blood T cell repertoires in COVID-19. Measured with immunoSEQ multiplex PCR; TCRdb has only the in-frame clones, and not every one. The profile shows around 240,000 clones, about 91% of them singletons. Material: PBMCs or T cells enriched from blood (not recorded which). These receptors were taken from a human donor in a cohort exposed to, infected with or recovered from COVID-19 (not recorded which). The donor label of this sample is uncertain. Both conserved end residues are part of each CDR3. Each record gives: clone size, D gene, V gene, J gene, CDR3 DNA, CDR3 protein. A D gene is named only where the DNA matches it firmly. The size entry is marked missing in some rows and otherwise reads once, few, many or a size class.

>.|.|TRBV6-5|TRBJ1-4
TGTGCCAGCAGTAGTCGCGGTTGGAATGAAAAACTGTTTTTT
CASSSRGWNEKLFF
>.|.|TRBV21-1|TRBJ2-1
TGTGCCAGCAGCTTGAGAGGTACCCCGCGCGAGCAGTTCTTC
CASSLRGTPREQFF
>.|TRBD2|TRBV5-4|TRBJ2-5
TGTGCCAGCAGCGCGGGGGGGGGAGAGACCCAGTACTTC
CASSAGGGETQYF
>.|.|TRBV21-1|TRBJ2-2
TGTGCCAGCAGCCTACTAGCGGGGGGGCACACCGGGGAGCTGTTTTTT
CASSLLAGGHTGELFF
>.|.|TRBV27|TRBJ2-7
TGTGCCAGCAGTTTATCGGAGCGGACTTTCTCCTACGAGCAGTACTTC
CASSLSERTFSYEQYF
>.|TRBD2|TRBV4-3|TRBJ2-5
TGCGCCAGCAGCCAAGACCTTAGCGGGGTACCTCAAGAGACCCAGTACTTC
CASSQDLSGVPQETQYF
>.|TRBD2|TRBV15|TRBJ2-5
TGTGCCACCTCGATCTTAGCGGGGGGGCCGGCAAAGACCCAGTACTTC
CATSILAGGPAKTQYF
>.|.|TRBV10-3|TRBJ2-6
TGTGCCATCCCGGGGTTCGAAACTGGGGCCAACGTCCTGACTTTC
CAIPGFETGANVLTF
>.|.|TRBV6-5|TRBJ1-2
TGTGCCAGCAGTTACTCGGGGCAGGGGATGGGCTACACCTTC
CASSYSGQGMGYTF
>once|.|TRBV21-1|TRBJ1-3
TGTGCCAGCAGCAGACAGGGGGCTTCTGGAAACACCATATATTTT
CASSRQGASGNTIYF
>.|TRBD1|TRBV27|TRBJ1-2
TGTGCCAGTGCCTCGGGACAGAATGTTAACTATGGCTACACCTTC
CASASGQNVNYGYTF
>.|.|TRBV7-3|TRBJ2-3
TGTGCCAGCAGCTTCTACGGAGATACGCAGTATTTT
CASSFYGDTQYF
>.|.|TRBV4-3|TRBJ2-7
TGCGCCAGCAGCCAAGATTCAGGGGGGCGCATCTACGAGCAGTACTTC
CASSQDSGGRIYEQYF
>.|TRBD1|TRBV7-2|TRBJ1-2
TGTGCCAGCAGCTTAGCGGGCACCCGGGACAGGAGCGGCTACACCTTC
CASSLAGTRDRSGYTF
>.|.|TRBV5-1|TRBJ1-1
TGCGCCAGCAGCCAGGGACACCAACTGGGGACTGAAGCTTTCTTT
CASSQGHQLGTEAFF
>.|TRBD2|TRBV7-3|TRBJ2-1
TGTGCCAGCAGCCCTAGCGGGGGGGACGAGCAGTTCTTC
CASSPSGGDEQFF
>.|.|TRBV5-5|TRBJ2-7
TGTGCCAGCAGCCGGGACTACGAGCAGTACTTC
CASSRDYEQYF
>.|TRBD2|TRBV19|TRBJ2-1
TGTGCCAGTAGTATTTTAAGCGGGGGGGCCGGGAATGAGCAGTTCTTC
CASSILSGGAGNEQFF
>.|TRBD2|TRBV7-2|TRBJ2-3
TGTGCCAGCAGCCCGGGACTAGCGGGGGGGCCAGAAGATACGCAGTATTTT
CASSPGLAGGPEDTQYF
>.|TRBD2|TRBV24-1|TRBJ2-1
TGTGCCACCAGTGAGGCCCGCGGGGGGGCCTTCAATGAGCAGTTCTTC
CATSEARGGAFNEQFF
>.|TRBD1|TRBV10-3|TRBJ1-5
TGTGCCATCAGTGAGTCTATAGGGACAGGACGGCCCCAGCATTTT
CAISESIGTGRPQHF
>.|.|TRBV19|TRBJ2-7
TGTGCCAGTAGTATAGGGACAGTCGGAGGATTCTACGAGCAGTACTTC
CASSIGTVGGFYEQYF
>.|.|TRBV5-4|TRBJ1-1
TGTGCCAGCAGCTTGAATCGGGGACTTCCGAACACTGAAGCTTTCTTT
CASSLNRGLPNTEAFF
>.|TRBD1|TRBV3-1/TRBV3-2|TRBJ2-1
TGTGCCAGCAGCCCCAGGGGGCACTCCAATGAGCAGTTCTTC
CASSPRGHSNEQFF
>.|.|TRBV7-2|TRBJ2-3
TGTGCCAGCAGCCCCCAGGACTGGAGCACAGATACGCAGTATTTT
CASSPQDWSTDTQYF
>once|TRBD2|TRBV27|TRBJ2-3
TGTGCCAGCAGTCCCCTATCGCGGGGGACCACAGATACGCAGTATTTT
CASSPLSRGTTDTQYF
>.|TRBD1|TRBV6-6|TRBJ1-6
TGTGCCAGCAGCGAGCCCGGGACAGAAAATTCACCCCTCCACTTT
CASSEPGTENSPLHF
>few|.|TRBV5-4|TRBJ1-1
TGTGCCAGCAGCGCCCCCCTCCCCGGCACTGAAGCTTTCTTT
CASSAPLPGTEAFF